In this sample, the clone carrying this TCR beta chain turned up once. The target antigen is unknown. The PCR was carried out with 60 Vbeta primers and 13 Jbeta primers. In the original analysis: Counted up in a later analysis, unique TCR beta chains came to around 80 million, with about 10 million shared. The data were produced by immunoSEQ multiplex PCR, yet TCRdb's version contains in-frame clones alone and is incomplete. V and J calls and clone size are those listed in that table; D and trimming were worked out from the DNA. Here the sample spans about 130,000 clones, around four fifths being singletons. The data stem from a study of cytomegalovirus exposure and HLA in healthy donors. Germline V gene data show CDR1 as SGDLS and CDR2 as YYNGEE. V was clipped by 0 bases and J by 6 bases, with 12 bases between them. The CDR3 spans 14 residues. Whole-study results and caveats: Being indistinguishable, some V segments were excluded, TRBV6-2 and TRBV6-3 among them. Near-uniform donor sequencing depth was presumed by presence/absence analyses.

The chain has TRBV9 and TRBJ1-1; the D is unclear. Sequencing was carried out using PBMCs. This clonotype was sampled from a man in his thirties or forties in good health. Here the CDR3 DNA reads TGTGCCAGCAGCGTAGGAGGAGGCGTTGCTGAAGCTTTCTTT. Its translation is CASSVGGGVAEAFF.